Below, 23 T cell receptor beta chains from the same sample are listed, as sequenced in a study of CD8+CD57+ T cells in acquired aplastic anemia. Patients sequenced had flow cytometry evidence of CD8+CD57+ cell expansion. Profiling of TCR beta VDJ combinations and CDR3 sequences used genomic DNA as template. One entry per CDR3 protein, called by TCRdb with MiXCR from the reads. The repertoire consists of 260,000 or so distinct CDR3 sequences, with 65% to 90% occurring once and the leading ten covering 35% to 50%. Sequences were obtained from sorted CD4+, CD8+, or CD8+CD57+ T cells (not recorded which) from PBMCs. These receptors all come from a human donor with aplastic anemia.

The chain carries TRBV7-2 and TRBJ1-1; D is undetermined. There are 15 residues in the CDR3. V lost 1 base, J lost 12 bases, and 21 bases lay in between. Germline assignment: CDR1 SGHTA and CDR2 FQGNSA. For the CDR3, the DNA is TGTGCCAGCAGCTTAGATCTAGCACAGATAACCAGTACTTTCTTT. Translating it yields CASSLDLAQITSTFF.

This clonotype was observed a few times. This sequence joins TRBV10-1 and TRBJ2-7; a weak D match, TRBD2 (6 bases). Trimming stripped 6 bases from V and 5 bases from J, with 20 bases between. The CDR3 has 15 residues. The germline V gene has CDR1 WNHNN and CDR2 SYGVQD (reference sequence). CDR3 bases: TGCGCCAGCAGCTTCCCGCGGGGCCTTGAGGACGAGCAGTACTTC. Translating it yields CASSFPRGLEDEQYF.

V and J are TRBV7-8 and TRBJ2-3; 8 bases align to TRBD1. V lost 8 bases, J lost 2 bases, and 15 bases stayed unmatched. Germline assignment: CDR1 SGHVS and CDR2 FQNEAQ. The CDR3 is 17 amino acids. CDR3 DNA: TGTGCCAGCCGGCGGGGCGGGACAGGTCTTAACACAGATACGCAGTATTTT. Translated: CASRRGGTGLNTDTQYF.

Remarks on this clonotype: The conserved final phenylalanine or tryptophan is absent from the CDR3, which likely points to a read error. No DNA is shown, since the ends of the CDR3 on it are uncertain; the CDR3 is the one TCRdb lists. V is TRBV2 and J is TRBJ2-3; the table's D call, TRBD1, has no DNA check behind it. The CDR3 is 15 amino acids long, termini counted. The germline gives CDR1 SNHLY, CDR2 FYNNEI. The CDR3 loop reads CASGDGGTGTQSFGL.

The V and J genes are TRBV20-1 and TRBJ2-3; D may match TRBD1 or TRBD2 (5 bases each). CDR3 length: 14 residues. Trimming removed 3 bases at V and 0 bases at J, with 10 bases between. Germline V gene sequence: CDR1 DFQATT, CDR2 SNEGSKA (reference sequence). The CDR3 nucleotides read TGCAGTGCTAGTCGGGACGGGAGCACAGATACGCAGTATTTT. Protein product: CSASRDGSTDTQYF.

The chain employs TRBV5-1 and TRBJ2-5; TRBD2 aligns across 9 bases. Germline V gene lookup returns CDR1 SGHRS and CDR2 YFSETQ. V shed 4 bases, J shed 5 bases, and the junction held 6 bases outside the gene matches. CDR3 length: 14 amino acids. The CDR3 nucleotides are TGCGCCAGCAGCCGGACTAGCGAGAGGGAGACCCAGTACTTC. This gives the protein CASSRTSERETQYF.

To note about this clonotype: The DNA is left out, because the CDR3 cannot be placed on it with certainty; the CDR3 is given as TCRdb lists it. V usage is TRBV7-8 and J usage is TRBJ1-2; TRBD1, the table's D call, lacks a check against the DNA. The CDR3 spans 15 residues, counting both ends. The germline gives CDR1 SGHVS, CDR2 FQNEAQ. CDR3 amino acids: CASSWGQGSNSDYTF.

This clonotype was detected a few times. The chain couples TRBV15 to TRBJ2-7; a weak D match, TRBD2 (7 bases). The V end lost 1 base, the J end lost 3 bases, and 13 bases lay between the germline ends. In germline, CDR1 is LNHNV, CDR2 YYDKDF (reference sequence). This CDR3 spans 15 amino acids. This CDR3 reads CATSRAQGRDYEQYF. The CDR3 DNA is TGTGCCACCAGCAGAGCCCAGGGGAGGGACTACGAGCAGTACTTC.

Worth noting for this clonotype: No conserved phenylalanine or tryptophan ends this CDR3, so it is likely a read error. The DNA is left out, because the CDR3 cannot be placed on it with certainty; the CDR3 is given as TCRdb lists it. The V call is TRBV7-2, the J call TRBJ2-3; the D segment call TRBD2 is taken from the table without a DNA check. The CDR3 totals 13 residues, both ends included. Germline V gene data show CDR1 as SGHTA and CDR2 as FQGNSA. The CDR3 protein is CASSSGGEGLTDT.

The sample holds one count of this clonotype. The chain employs TRBV9 and TRBJ2-7; D possibly matches TRBD1 or TRBD2 (5 bases each). The CDR3 runs to 13 residues. Trimming pared 0 bases from V and 2 bases from J, leaving 6 bases between. Germline values: CDR1 SGDLS, CDR2 YYNGEE. CDR3 in amino acids: CASSVGGPYEQYF. The DNA for the CDR3 is TGTGCCAGCAGCGTAGGGGGACCCTACGAGCAGTACTTC.

This rearrangement joins TRBV7-9 to TRBJ2-7, with 7 positions matching TRBD2. Germline V gene sequence: CDR1 SEHNR, CDR2 FQNEAQ (reference sequence). This CDR3 is 18 amino acids long. The ends lost 3 bases at V and 3 bases at J; junction bases unmatched: 17. The DNA of the CDR3 is TGTGCCAGCAGCTTTCATAGAAGCGGGGCAGCCCTTTACTACGAGCAGTACGTC. It is translated as CASSFHRSGAALYYEQYV.

A remark on this clonotype: Sequence at one end of the junction differs from germline and may be a read error. J is TRBJ2-3 and V is TRBV7-8, with D tentatively TRBD1 or TRBD2 (5 bases each). The germline V gene encodes CDR1 SGHVS and CDR2 FQNEAQ. The CDR3 loop spans 14 amino acids. CDR3 sequence reads: CATSRGQGPDTQYF. The CDR3 DNA is TGTGCCACCAGCAGAGGGCAGGGACCCGATACGCAGTATTTT.

The chain employs TRBV7-2 and TRBJ1-2; 7 bases map to TRBD1. Germline trimming cut 4 bases from V and 11 bases from J; bases unmatched to any gene: 16. Germline lookup yields CDR1 SGHTA and CDR2 FQGNSA. The CDR3 covers 15 residues. The CDR3 nucleotides are TGTGCCAGCAGCTCCGACAGGGAAATCTACGAGCAGTACACCTTC. Its translation is CASSSDREIYEQYTF.

This chain uses TRBV9 with TRBJ1-6; D is unclear. The CDR3 is made up of 14 amino acids. Germline V gene data show CDR1 as SGDLS and CDR2 as YYNGEE. The V and J ends lost 4 bases and 9 bases respectively, with 14 bases between them. The CDR3 here is CASSLGGEGSPLHF. The DNA for the CDR3 is TGTGCCAGCAGCTTGGGCGGAGAGGGTTCACCCCTCCACTTT.

The rearrangement uses TRBV6-4 and TRBJ2-1, with 7 bases aligning to TRBD2. V was clipped by 10 bases and J by 2 bases; unmatched bases: 11. This CDR3 is built from 15 residues. In germline, CDR1 is MRHNA, CDR2 SNTAGT. The CDR3 coding sequence is TGTGCCATCACCATAGCTAGCGGAGCCTACAATGAGCAGTTCTTC. Encoded protein: CAITIASGAYNEQFF.

Concerning this clonotype: This clone may be a read error of a much larger clone one base away. Since no conserved phenylalanine or tryptophan closes the CDR3, a read error is the likely cause. The DNA is omitted, as the CDR3 cannot be located on it reliably, and the CDR3 follows TCRdb's listing. The chain carries TRBV9 and TRBJ2-3; the table's D call TRBD1 went unverified against the DNA. The CDR3 is 13 residues long, ends included. Per germline, CDR1 SGDLS and CDR2 YYNGEE. CDR3 residues: CASSGGDRQGRNI.

The V call is TRBV7-2, the J call TRBJ1-6; D remains unclear. This CDR3 is built from 16 residues. V was clipped by 0 bases and J by 13 bases, with 19 bases between them. The germline V gene encodes CDR1 SGHTA and CDR2 FQGNSA. CDR3: CASSLAGGGDNQPLHF. CDR3 DNA: TGTGCCAGCAGCTTAGCGGGAGGCGGCGATAATCAGCCCCTCCACTTT.

This chain uses TRBV2 with TRBJ2-5; tentatively, D is TRBD1 or TRBD2 (5 bases each). The CDR3 loop spans 12 amino acids. From germline, CDR1 is SNHLY and CDR2 FYNNEI. V lost 8 bases and J lost 7, with 14 bases in between. The CDR3 sequence: CASGSGTGTQYF. The CDR3 DNA is TGTGCCAGCGGATCTGGGACGGGGACCCAGTACTTC.

With respect to this clonotype: Sequence at one end of the junction differs from germline and may be a read error. This chain joins TRBV7-4 and TRBJ2-5; D is tentatively TRBD1 or TRBD2 (5 bases each). CDR1 and CDR2 (germline): SGHVT, SQSDAQ. The CDR3 spans 14 residues. The CDR3 DNA reads TGTGCCAGCAGCGTAGGGACCGCCCGAAATCAGCCCCAGTTC. Translation: CASSVGTARNQPQF.

V and J are TRBV7-6 and TRBJ1-2, with no clear D. This CDR3 is built from 16 residues. V gave up 5 bases and J gave up 10 bases, with 26 bases separating them. Germline assignment: CDR1 SGHVS and CDR2 FNYEAQ. CDR3 protein: CASSLAGVANEQVYTF. DNA for the CDR3: TGTGCCAGCAGCCTGGCGGGAGTAGCCAATGAGCAGGTCTACACCTTC.

The CDR3 bases are TGTGCCAGCAGCCTATTACCCGGGGAGCAGTTTTTGCAATTCTTC. It yields the protein CASSLLPGEQFLQFF. J is TRBJ2-1 and V is TRBV7-9; maybe TRBD2 (5 bases). The CDR3 spans 15 residues. V was cut by 5 bases and J by 16 bases, with 27 bases left in between. CDR1 is SEHNR, CDR2 FQNEAQ, per germline (reference sequence).

The V call is TRBV7-2, the J call TRBJ1-1; D perhaps matches TRBD1 (6 bases). CDR3 size: 14 residues. Germline CDR1 reads SGHTA; CDR2 reads FQGNSA. V was shortened by 5 bases and J by 4 bases, with 14 bases between the two germline ends. The CDR3 DNA follows: TGTGCCAGCAGCCGGAGGGGGAGGGTCACTGAAGCTTTCTTT. Its protein product is CASSRRGRVTEAFF.

The chain recombines TRBV20-1 with TRBJ2-1; either TRBD1 or TRBD2 may fit D (5 bases each). V was clipped by 6 bases and J by 4 bases, with 19 bases between them. CDR3 length: 15 amino acids. Germline V CDR1 and CDR2: DFQATT, SNEGSKA (reference sequence). In nucleotides, the CDR3 is TGCAGTGCCAGTAGCTGGGGACGCTCGTACAATGAGCAGTTCTTC. Translating gives CSASSWGRSYNEQFF.